These 15 T cell receptor beta chains were sequenced from one sample in a study of blood T cells in healthy people across ages. The authors ran a second PCR of about 7 to 11 cycles using a sample-barcoded 5' primer and a J-beta primer mix. TCRdb called the 5' RACE reads again in MiXCR, with one record for every CDR3 protein. The sample shows about 1.4 million distinct CDR3 sequences, approximately 59% of them seen only once. Sequencing used blood. The receptors originated from a young man in good health.

V usage is TRBV3-1 and J usage is TRBJ2-2; D is unresolved. Between the trimmed V and J ends, which lost 1 base and 1 base, there was a span of 7 bases. The CDR3 consists of 15 residues. Germline-derived CDR1 and CDR2 are LGHDT and YNNKEL (reference sequence). This CDR3 reads CASSQVSRNTGELFF. The CDR3 nucleotides read TGTGCCAGCAGCCAAGTTTCCCGGAACACCGGGGAGCTGTTTTTT.

The V call is TRBV21-1, the J call TRBJ1-2; TRBD1, as called in the table, went unchecked against the DNA. TRBV21-1 represents a pseudogene. The CDR3 has 16 amino acids. The CDR3 loop reads CASSTATRDGVTGYTF. The CDR3 DNA reads as TGTGCCAGCAGCACAGCAACTAGGGACGGAGTTACGGGCTACACCTTC.

This clonotype was counted between two and nine times. The chain recombines TRBV7-2 with TRBJ2-1, with TRBD2 matching 8 bases. Germline-derived CDR1 and CDR2 are SGHTA and FQGNSA. V was pared by 2 bases and J by 9 bases, with 9 bases of the junction left unmatched. The CDR3 length is 15 residues. DNA for the CDR3: TGTGCCAGCAGCTTAATTAGCGGGGTACTATCTGAGCAGTTCTTC. Its translation: CASSLISGVLSEQFF. Using reference TRBV7-2 and TRBJ2-1 for the parts outside the CDR3, the full variable domain is GAGVSQSPSNKVTEKGKDVELRCDPISGHTALYWYRQSLGQGLEFLIYFQGNSAPDKSGLPSDRFSAERTGGSVSTLTIQRTQQEDSAVYLCASSLISGVLSEQFFGPGTRLTVL.

This chain uses TRBV4-1 with TRBJ2-1, with a weak D call TRBD1 (5 bases). The length of the CDR3 is 18 residues. The ends were cut back, 4 bases at V and 1 base at J, with 20 bases in the middle. CDR1 and CDR2 from the germline V gene are MGHRA and YSYEKL. The CDR3 reads CASSLITRTTPSYNEQFF. The DNA of the CDR3 is TGCGCCAGCAGCCTGATAACGCGGACAACCCCTTCCTACAATGAGCAGTTCTTC.

As to this clonotype: The junction and the germline gene differ at one end; a read error may be behind it. The rearrangement uses TRBV27 and TRBJ2-7, with D possibly being TRBD1 (5 bases). There are 14 residues in the CDR3. The germline V gene has CDR1 MNHEY and CDR2 SMNVEV (reference sequence). The CDR3 DNA sequence: TGTGCCAGCAGTTATCTACAGGCCTCCTACGAGCAATACTTC. Translation: CASSYLQASYEQYF.

J is TRBJ2-1 and V is TRBV6-2 or TRBV6-3, with TRBD2 as a possible D gene (6 bases). The V end was cut by 0 bases, the J end by 5 bases, with 8 bases between. Germline V gives CDR1 MNHEY, CDR2 SVGEGT. The CDR3 totals 14 residues. CDR3 sequence: CASSYSGRNNEQFF. The CDR3, as DNA: TGTGCCAGCAGTTACTCCGGGAGAAACAATGAGCAGTTCTTC.

The chain has TRBV3-1 and TRBJ2-3; 8 nucleotides match TRBD2. The germline gives CDR1 LGHDT, CDR2 YNNKEL (reference sequence). V was pared by 4 bases and J by 3 bases, with 15 bases of the junction left unmatched. The CDR3 spans 18 residues. The CDR3 reads CASSRGDLSGGPTDTQYF. The CDR3 nucleotides are TGTGCCAGCAGCCGGGGGGATTTGTCGGGAGGGCCGACAGATACGCAGTATTTT.

CDR3 protein: CASSLAPNRPEKLFF. CDR3 DNA: TGTGCCAGCAGTTTGGCCCCTAACCGCCCCGAAAAACTGTTTTTT. The chain recombines TRBV27 with TRBJ1-4, with D uncertain. From germline, CDR1 is MNHEY and CDR2 SMNVEV (reference sequence). The germline V and J ends were trimmed by 3 bases and 8 bases, with 16 bases remaining between them. This CDR3 comprises 15 residues.

CDR3 bases: TGTGCCAGCAGTTACGCAGGACACCACCAAGAGACCCAGTACTTC. Its protein is CASSYAGHHQETQYF. The V call is TRBV6-5, the J call TRBJ2-5; a weak D match, TRBD1 (5 bases). Trimming left V 2 bases short and J 0 bases short, with 10 bases between. There are 15 residues in the CDR3. Per the germline V gene, CDR1 is MNHEY and CDR2 is SVGAGI.

The V and J genes are TRBV12-3 or TRBV12-4 and TRBJ2-1; tentatively, D is TRBD1 (5 bases). The CDR3 spans 14 residues. Trimming left V 0 bases short and J 12 bases short, with 15 bases between. The CDR3 sequence is CASSLAGRARVQFF. CDR3 sequence (DNA): TGTGCCAGCAGTTTAGCGGGCAGGGCGCGCGTGCAGTTCTTC.

The chain is built from TRBV5-5 and TRBJ2-5; 11 nucleotides line up with TRBD2. The end of the DNA is better explained by TRBJ2-7, so the J call may be wrong. This CDR3 contains 15 residues. Germline V gene data show CDR1 as SGHKS and CDR2 as YYEKEE (reference sequence). The CDR3 nucleotides read TGTGCCAGCAGCTTCCCCTTGACTAGCGGGGACGAGCAGTACTTC. This gives the protein CASSFPLTSGDEQYF.

V usage is TRBV7-9 and J usage is TRBJ2-2; D is possibly TRBD2 (7 bases). Trimming stripped 5 bases from V and 2 bases from J, with 21 bases between. This CDR3 has 18 residues. Germline V gene sequence: CDR1 SEHNR, CDR2 FQNEAQ (reference sequence). The CDR3 sequence: CASSGHREGLQNTGELFF. Here the CDR3 DNA reads TGTGCCAGCAGCGGCCACAGGGAGGGACTGCAAAACACCGGGGAGCTGTTTTTT.

The chain joins TRBV27 to TRBJ2-7; weak D call: TRBD2 (5 bases). The germline V gene encodes CDR1 MNHEY and CDR2 SMNVEV (reference sequence). The CDR3 has 13 amino acids. Deletions cut 5 bases from V and 2 bases from J, with 10 bases between. CDR3 region: CASSRLLPYEQYF. The CDR3 DNA sequence: TGTGCCAGCAGTCGACTACTACCCTACGAGCAGTACTTC.

V and J are TRBV4-1 and TRBJ2-3; D might be TRBD2 (6 bases). V lost 2 bases, J lost 7 bases, and 10 bases lay in between. The CDR3 sequence is 13 residues long. Germline V gives CDR1 MGHRA, CDR2 YSYEKL. The CDR3 bases are TGCGCCAGCAGCCAACTGGGACTTAATACGCAGTATTTT. This codes for CASSQLGLNTQYF.

The chain joins TRBV7-2 to TRBJ2-4; maybe TRBD1 (5 bases). CDR3 size: 16 residues. The ends were cut back, 1 base at V and 2 bases at J, with 12 bases in the middle. Germline-derived CDR1 and CDR2 are SGHTA and FQGNSA. In DNA, the CDR3 is TGTGCCAGCAGCTTAGTTTCAGGGATTACCAAAAACATTCAGTACTTC. This gives the protein CASSLVSGITKNIQYF. The full variable domain, with the rest looked up from reference TRBV7-2 and TRBJ2-4, is GAGVSQSPSNKVTEKGKDVELRCDPISGHTALYWYRQSLGQGLEFLIYFQGNSAPDKSGLPSDRFSAERTGGSVSTLTIQRTQQEDSAVYLCASSLVSGITKNIQYFGAGTRLSVL.